The entry below describes one T cell receptor (beta chain). What it recognizes is unknown. This entry is derived from a study of PD-1 blockade in classical Hodgkin lymphoma. Turning to the study itself: Once every 2 weeks, patients received intravenous nivolumab at 3 mg/kg. General study results and limits: Repertoire differences have undefined causes, possibly disease activity or prior therapy. Those patients who began receiving nivolumab less than 1 year after ASCT had lower diversity, and they were excluded. TCR diversity at baseline was reported to be reduced in newly diagnosed patients relative to healthy donors.

The data were produced by immunoSEQ multiplex PCR, yet TCRdb's version contains in-frame clones alone and is incomplete. The sample yields about 90,000 clones, 85% to 90% seen once. All patients relapsed after autologous stem cell transplantation, and brentuximab vedotin exposure varied. The source material was peripheral blood mononuclear cells (PBMCs), sampled before the second cycle of nivolumab. This sequence originates from a human donor with classical Hodgkin lymphoma.

The CDR3 loop reads CASSTVVGTVYNEQFF. The DNA for the CDR3 is TGTGCCAGCAGCACAGTGGTTGGTACGGTCTACAATGAGCAGTTCTTC. The rearrangement links TRBV7-9 to TRBJ2-1; no firm D call. In germline, CDR1 is SEHNR, CDR2 FQNEAQ (reference sequence). V lost 5 bases, J lost 3 bases, and 17 bases lay in between. This CDR3 has 16 amino acids.